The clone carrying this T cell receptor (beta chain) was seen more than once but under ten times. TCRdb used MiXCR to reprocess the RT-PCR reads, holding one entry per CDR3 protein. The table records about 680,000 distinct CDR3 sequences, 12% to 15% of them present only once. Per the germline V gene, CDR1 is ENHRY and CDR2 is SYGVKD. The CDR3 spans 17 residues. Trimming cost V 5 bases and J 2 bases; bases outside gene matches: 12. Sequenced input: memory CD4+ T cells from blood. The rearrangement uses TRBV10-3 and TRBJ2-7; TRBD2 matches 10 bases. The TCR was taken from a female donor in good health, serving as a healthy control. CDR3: CAISPYTTSGEPYEQYF. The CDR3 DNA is TGTGCCATCAGTCCCTACACCACTAGCGGGGAACCCTACGAGCAGTACTTC.